This TCR beta chain was recovered during a study of patients and donors after allogeneic stem cell transplantation. CDR3 length: 13 amino acids. TCRdb fed the RT-PCR reads into MiXCR, producing one record per CDR3 protein. Of approximately 160,000 distinct CDR3 sequences listed, approximately 25% are singletons. On this clonotype itself: A junction end diverges from the germline sequence, so it may reflect a read error.

The origin of this receptor is a human donor who was either an allogeneic HSCT recipient or a stem cell or donor lymphocyte infusion donor (not recorded which). It is not recorded whose cells these are; they may come from a transplant donor. The rearrangement uses TRBV12-3 or TRBV12-4 and TRBJ1-4; D is unclear. The specimen sequenced was blood, either unsorted or a sorted T cell fraction (not recorded which). CDR3 residues: CASKGELSEKPFF. The CDR3 coding sequence is TGTGCCAGCAAAGGAGAGCTTAGTGAAAAACCGTTTTTT.